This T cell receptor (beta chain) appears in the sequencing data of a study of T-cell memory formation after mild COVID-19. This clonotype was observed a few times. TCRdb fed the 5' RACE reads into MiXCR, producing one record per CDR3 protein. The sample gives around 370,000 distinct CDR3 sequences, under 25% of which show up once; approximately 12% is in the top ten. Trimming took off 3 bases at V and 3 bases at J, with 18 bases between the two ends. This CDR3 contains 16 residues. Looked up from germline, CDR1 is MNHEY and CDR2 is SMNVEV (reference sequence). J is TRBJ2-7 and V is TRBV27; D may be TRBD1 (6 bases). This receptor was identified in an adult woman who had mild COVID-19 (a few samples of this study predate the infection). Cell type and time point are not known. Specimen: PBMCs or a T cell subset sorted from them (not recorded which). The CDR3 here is CASSLKGPGQGYEQYF. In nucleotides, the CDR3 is TGTGCCAGCAGTTTGAAAGGACCGGGACAAGGCTACGAGCAGTACTTC.